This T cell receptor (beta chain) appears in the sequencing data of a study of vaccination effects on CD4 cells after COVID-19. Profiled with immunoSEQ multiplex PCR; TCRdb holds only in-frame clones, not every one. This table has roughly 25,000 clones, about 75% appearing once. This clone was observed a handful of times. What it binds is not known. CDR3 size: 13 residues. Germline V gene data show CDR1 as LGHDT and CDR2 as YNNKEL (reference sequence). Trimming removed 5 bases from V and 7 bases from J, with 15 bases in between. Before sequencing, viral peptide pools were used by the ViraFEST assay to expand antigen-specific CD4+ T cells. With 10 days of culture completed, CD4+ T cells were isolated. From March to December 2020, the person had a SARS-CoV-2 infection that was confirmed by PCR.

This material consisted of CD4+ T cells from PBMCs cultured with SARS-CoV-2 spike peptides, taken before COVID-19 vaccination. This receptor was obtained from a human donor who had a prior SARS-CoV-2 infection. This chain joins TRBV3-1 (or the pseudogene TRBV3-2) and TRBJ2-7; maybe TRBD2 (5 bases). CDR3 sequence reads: CASSSRGEREQYF. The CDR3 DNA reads TGTGCCAGCAGCTCCCGTGGGGAGCGGGAGCAGTACTTC.